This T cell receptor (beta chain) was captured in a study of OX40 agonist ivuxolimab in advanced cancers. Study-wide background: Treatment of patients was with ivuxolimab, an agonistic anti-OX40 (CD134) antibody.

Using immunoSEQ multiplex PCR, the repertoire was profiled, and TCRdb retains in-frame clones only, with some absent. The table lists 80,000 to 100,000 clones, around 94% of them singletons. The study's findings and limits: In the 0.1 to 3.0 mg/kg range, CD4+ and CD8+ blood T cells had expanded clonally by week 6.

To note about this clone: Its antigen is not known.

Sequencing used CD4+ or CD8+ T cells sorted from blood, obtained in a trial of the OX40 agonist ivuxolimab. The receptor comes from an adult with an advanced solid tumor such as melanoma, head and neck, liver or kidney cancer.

This CDR3 reads CASSLAGQRPEPQHF. The CDR3 region has the DNA TGTGCCAGCAGCTTAGCGGGTCAGCGTCCGGAGCCCCAGCATTTT. This chain uses TRBV7-8 with TRBJ1-5; D remains ambiguous. CDR1 and CDR2 from the germline V gene are SGHVS and FQNEAQ. Trimming cost V 0 bases and J 8 bases, with 14 bases left between them. The CDR3 spans 15 residues.